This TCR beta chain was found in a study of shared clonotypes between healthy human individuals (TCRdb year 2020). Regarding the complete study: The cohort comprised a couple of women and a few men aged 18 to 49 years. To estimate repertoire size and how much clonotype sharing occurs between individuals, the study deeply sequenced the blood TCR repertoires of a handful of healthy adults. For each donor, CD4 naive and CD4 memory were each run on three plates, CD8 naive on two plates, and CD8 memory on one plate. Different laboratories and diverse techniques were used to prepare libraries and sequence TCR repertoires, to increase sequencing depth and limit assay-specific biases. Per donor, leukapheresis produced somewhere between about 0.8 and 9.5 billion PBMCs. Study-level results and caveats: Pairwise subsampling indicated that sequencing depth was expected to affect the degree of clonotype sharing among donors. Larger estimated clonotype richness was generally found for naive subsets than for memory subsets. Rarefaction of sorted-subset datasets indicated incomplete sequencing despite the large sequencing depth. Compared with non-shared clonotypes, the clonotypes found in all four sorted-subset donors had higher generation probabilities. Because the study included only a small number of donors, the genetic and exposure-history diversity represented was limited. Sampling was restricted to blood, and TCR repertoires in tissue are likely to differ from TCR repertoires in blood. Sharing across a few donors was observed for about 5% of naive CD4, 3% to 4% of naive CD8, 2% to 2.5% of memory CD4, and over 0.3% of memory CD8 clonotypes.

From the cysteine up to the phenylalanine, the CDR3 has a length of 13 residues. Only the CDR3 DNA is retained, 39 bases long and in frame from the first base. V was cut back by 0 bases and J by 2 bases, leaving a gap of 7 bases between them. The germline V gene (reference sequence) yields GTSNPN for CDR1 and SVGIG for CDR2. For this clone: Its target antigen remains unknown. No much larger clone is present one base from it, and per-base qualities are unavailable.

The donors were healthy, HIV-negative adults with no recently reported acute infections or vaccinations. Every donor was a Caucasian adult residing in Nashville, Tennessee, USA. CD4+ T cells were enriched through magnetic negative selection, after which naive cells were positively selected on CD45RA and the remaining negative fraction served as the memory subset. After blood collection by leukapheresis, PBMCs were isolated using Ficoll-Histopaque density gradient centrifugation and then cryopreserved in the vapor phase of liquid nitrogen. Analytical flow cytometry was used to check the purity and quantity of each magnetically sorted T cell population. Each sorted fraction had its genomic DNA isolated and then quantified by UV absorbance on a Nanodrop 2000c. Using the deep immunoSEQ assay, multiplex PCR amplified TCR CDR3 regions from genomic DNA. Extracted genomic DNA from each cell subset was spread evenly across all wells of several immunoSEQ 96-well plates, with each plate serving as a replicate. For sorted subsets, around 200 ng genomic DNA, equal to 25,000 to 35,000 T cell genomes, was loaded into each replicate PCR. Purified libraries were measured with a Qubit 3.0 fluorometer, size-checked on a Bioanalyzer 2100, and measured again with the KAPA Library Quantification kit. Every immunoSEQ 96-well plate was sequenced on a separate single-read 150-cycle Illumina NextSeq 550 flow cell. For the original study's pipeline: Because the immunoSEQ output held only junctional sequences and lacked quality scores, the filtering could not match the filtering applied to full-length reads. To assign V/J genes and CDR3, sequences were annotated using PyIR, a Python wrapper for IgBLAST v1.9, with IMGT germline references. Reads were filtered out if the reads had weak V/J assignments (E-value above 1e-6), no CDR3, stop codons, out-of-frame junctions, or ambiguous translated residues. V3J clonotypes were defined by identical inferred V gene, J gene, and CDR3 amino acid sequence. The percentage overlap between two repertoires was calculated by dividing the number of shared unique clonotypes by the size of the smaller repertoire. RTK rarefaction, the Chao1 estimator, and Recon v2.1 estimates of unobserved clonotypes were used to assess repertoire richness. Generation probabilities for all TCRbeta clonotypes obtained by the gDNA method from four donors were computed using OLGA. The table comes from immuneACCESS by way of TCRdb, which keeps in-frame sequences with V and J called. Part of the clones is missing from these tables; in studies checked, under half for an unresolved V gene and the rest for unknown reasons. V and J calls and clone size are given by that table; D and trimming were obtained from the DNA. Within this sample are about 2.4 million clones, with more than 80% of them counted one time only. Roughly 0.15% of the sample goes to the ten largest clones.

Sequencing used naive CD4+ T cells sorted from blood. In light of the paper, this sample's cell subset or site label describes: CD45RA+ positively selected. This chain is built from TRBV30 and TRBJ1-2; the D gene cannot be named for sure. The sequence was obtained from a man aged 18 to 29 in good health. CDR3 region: CAWSVERNYGYTF. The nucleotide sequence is TGTGCCTGGAGTGTTGAGCGAAACTATGGCTACACCTTC. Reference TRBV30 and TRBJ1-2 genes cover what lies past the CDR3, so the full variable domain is SQTIHQWPATLVQPVGSPLSLECTVEGTSNPNLYWYRQAAGRGLQLLFYSVGIGQISSEVPQNLSASRPQDRQFILSSKKLLLSDSGFYLCAWSVERNYGYTFGSGTRLTVV.